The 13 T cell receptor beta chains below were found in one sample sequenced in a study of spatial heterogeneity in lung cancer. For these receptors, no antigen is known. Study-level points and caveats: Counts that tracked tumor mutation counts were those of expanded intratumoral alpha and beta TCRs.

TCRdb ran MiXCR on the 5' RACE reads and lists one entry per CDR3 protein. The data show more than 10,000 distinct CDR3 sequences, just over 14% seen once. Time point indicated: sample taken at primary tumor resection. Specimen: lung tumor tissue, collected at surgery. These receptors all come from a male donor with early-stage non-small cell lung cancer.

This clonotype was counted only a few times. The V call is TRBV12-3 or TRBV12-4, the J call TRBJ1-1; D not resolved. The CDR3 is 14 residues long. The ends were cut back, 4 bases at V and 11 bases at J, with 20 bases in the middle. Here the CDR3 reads CASSSSPTPAGAFF. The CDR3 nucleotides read TGTGCCAGCAGTTCCTCACCGACTCCGGCGGGCGCTTTCTTT.

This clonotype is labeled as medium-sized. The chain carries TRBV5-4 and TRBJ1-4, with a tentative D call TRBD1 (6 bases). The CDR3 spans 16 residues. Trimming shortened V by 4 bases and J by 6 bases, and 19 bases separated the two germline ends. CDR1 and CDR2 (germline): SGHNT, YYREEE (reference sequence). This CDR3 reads CASSRSDRLKHEKLFF. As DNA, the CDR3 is TGTGCCAGCAGCCGCTCCGACAGGTTAAAGCATGAAAAACTGTTTTTT.

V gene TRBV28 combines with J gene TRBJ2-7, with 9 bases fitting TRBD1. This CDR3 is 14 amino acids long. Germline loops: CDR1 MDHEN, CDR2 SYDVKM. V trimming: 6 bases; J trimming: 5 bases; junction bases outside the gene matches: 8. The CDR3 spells CASRSGTGSHEQYF. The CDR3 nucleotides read TGTGCCAGCAGGTCCGGGACAGGGTCCCACGAGCAGTACTTC.

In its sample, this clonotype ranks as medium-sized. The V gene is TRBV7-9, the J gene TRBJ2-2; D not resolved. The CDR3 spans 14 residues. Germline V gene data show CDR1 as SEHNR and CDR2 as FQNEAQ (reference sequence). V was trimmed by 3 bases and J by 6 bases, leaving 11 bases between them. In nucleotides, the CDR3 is TGTGCCAGCAGCTTTTATAGATACCCCGGGGAGCTGTTTTTT. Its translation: CASSFYRYPGELFF. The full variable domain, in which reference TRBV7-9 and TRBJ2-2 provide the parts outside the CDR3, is DTGVSQNPRHKITKRGQNVTFRCDPISEHNRLYWYRQTLGQGPEFLTYFQNEAQLEKSRLLSDRFSAERPKGSFSTLEIQRTEQGDSAMYLCASSFYRYPGELFFGEGSRLTVL.

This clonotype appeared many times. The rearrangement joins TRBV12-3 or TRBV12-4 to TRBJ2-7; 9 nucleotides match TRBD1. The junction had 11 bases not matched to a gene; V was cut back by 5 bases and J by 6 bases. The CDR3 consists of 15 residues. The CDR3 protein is CASSPRQGVSVEQYF. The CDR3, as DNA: TGTGCCAGCAGTCCCAGACAGGGGGTTTCAGTCGAGCAGTACTTC.

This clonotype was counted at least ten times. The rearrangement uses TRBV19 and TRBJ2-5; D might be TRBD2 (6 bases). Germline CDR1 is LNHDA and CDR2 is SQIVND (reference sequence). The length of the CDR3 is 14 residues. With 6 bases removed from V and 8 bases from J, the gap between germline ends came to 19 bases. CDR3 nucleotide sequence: TGTGCCAGTAGCTCTCCGGGACTGGGCACCACCCAGTACTTC. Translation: CASSSPGLGTTQYF.

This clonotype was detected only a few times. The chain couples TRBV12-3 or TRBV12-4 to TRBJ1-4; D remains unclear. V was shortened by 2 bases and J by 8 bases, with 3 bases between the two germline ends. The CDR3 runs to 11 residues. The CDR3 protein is CASSLTEKLFF. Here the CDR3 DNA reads TGTGCCAGCAGTTTAACGGAAAAACTGTTTTTT.

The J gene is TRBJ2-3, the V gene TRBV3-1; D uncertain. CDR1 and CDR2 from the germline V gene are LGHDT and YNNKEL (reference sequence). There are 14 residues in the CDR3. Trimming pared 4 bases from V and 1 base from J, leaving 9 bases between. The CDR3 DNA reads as TGTGCCAGCAGCCCTCACTCGGGCACAGATACGCAGTATTTT. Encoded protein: CASSPHSGTDTQYF.

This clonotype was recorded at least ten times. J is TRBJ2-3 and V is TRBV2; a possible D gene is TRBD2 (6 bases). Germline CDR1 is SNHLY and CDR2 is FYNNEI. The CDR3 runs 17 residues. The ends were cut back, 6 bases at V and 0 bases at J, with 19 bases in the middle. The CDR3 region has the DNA TGTGCCAGCAGCATAAACGGAGGGCCCACAAGCACAGATACGCAGTATTTT. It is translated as CASSINGGPTSTDTQYF.

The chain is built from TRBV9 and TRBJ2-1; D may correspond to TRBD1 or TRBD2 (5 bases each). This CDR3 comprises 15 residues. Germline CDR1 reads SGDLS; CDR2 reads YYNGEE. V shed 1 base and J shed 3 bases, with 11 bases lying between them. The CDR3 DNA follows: TGTGCCAGCAGCGTAAGCGGACATCTCTACAATGAGCAGTTCTTC. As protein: CASSVSGHLYNEQFF.

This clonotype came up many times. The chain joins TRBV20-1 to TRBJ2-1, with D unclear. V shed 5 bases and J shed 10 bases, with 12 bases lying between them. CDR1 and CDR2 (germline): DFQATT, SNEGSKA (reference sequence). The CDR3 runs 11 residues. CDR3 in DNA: TGCAGTGCTCCACGAGGCAGGGAGCAGTTCTTC. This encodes CSAPRGREQFF.

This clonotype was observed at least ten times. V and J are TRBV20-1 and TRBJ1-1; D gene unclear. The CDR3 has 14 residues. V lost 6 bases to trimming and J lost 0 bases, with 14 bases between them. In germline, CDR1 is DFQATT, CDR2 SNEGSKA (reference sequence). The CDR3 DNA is TGCAGTGCCACATCGCGAAAGATGAACACTGAAGCTTTCTTT. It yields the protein CSATSRKMNTEAFF.

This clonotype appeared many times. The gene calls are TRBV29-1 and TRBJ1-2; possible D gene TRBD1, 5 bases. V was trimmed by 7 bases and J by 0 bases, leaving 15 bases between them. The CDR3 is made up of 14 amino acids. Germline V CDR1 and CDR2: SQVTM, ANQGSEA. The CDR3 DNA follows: TGCAGCGCCGGGGACGGTGGGACTAACTATGGCTACACCTTC. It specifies CSAGDGGTNYGYTF.